The clone carrying this TCR beta chain was observed many times. Its matching antigen is unknown. J lost 2 bases, V lost 5 bases, and 8 bases had no gene match. CDR1 is SGHTA, CDR2 FQGNSA, per germline. This CDR3 region has 16 residues. This specimen comes from a study of spatial heterogeneity in lung cancer. Study summary: Sequencing consistently turned up more beta-chain sequences than alpha-chain sequences.

Every individual TCR cDNA molecule carried its own unique molecular identifier, which allowed correction of PCR and sequencing errors. TCRdb fed the 5' RACE reads into MiXCR, producing one record per CDR3 protein. The sample has thousands of distinct CDR3 sequences; 5.4% are singletons. The time point denotes: sample taken at primary tumor resection. Sequencing of whole RNA from tumor, nontumor lung or frozen PBMC involved no sorting. A total of under 80 untreated early-stage non-small cell lung cancer patients served as donors. Study-level findings and limits: The appearance of ubiquitous expanded tumor TCRs in blood was greater at resection than follow-up.

The material sequenced was PBMCs, taken at surgery. This receptor was identified in a male donor with early-stage non-small cell lung cancer. The chain uses TRBV7-2 and TRBJ2-3; TRBD2 aligns across 9 bases. CDR3 DNA sequence: TGTGCCAGCAGCCTAGGCGCGGGGGGGTTCACAGATACGCAGTATTTT. It translates to CASSLGAGGFTDTQYF.